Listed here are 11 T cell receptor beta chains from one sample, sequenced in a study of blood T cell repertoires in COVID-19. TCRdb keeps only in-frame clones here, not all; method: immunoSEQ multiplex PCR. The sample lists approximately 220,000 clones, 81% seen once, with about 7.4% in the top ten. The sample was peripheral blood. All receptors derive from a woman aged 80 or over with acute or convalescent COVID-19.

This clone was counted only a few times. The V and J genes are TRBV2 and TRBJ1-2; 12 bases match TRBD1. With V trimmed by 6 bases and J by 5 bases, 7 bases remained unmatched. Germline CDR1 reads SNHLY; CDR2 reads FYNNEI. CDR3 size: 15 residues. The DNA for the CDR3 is TGTGCCAGCAGCGGGACAGGGGGCGCATCATATGGCTACACCTTC. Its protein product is CASSGTGGASYGYTF.

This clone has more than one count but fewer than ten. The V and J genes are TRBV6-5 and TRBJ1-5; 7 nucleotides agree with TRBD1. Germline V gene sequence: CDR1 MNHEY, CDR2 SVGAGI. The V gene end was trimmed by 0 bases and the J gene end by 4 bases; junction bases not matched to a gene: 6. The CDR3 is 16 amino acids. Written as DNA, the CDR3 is TGTGCCAGCAGTTACTCGGGGGGACAGAGAAATCAGCCCCAGCATTTT. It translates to CASSYSGGQRNQPQHF.

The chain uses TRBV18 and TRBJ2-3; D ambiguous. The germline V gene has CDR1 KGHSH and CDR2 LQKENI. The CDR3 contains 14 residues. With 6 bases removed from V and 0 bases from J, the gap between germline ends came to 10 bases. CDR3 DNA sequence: TGTGCCAGCTCTCTCTCCACTAGCACAGATACGCAGTATTTT. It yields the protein CASSLSTSTDTQYF.

In DNA, the CDR3 is TGTGCCAGCAGTCGCGAATCTAACTATGGCTACACCTTC. It translates to CASSRESNYGYTF. The rearrangement joins TRBV28 to TRBJ1-2; no clear D. Germline lookup yields CDR1 MDHEN and CDR2 SYDVKM. The CDR3 spans 13 residues. Deletions cut 5 bases from V and 0 bases from J, with 7 bases between.

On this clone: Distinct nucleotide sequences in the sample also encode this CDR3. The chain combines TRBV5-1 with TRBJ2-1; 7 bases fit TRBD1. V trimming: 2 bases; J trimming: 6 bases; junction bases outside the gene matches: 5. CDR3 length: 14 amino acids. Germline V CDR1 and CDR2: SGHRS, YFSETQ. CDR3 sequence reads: CASSLGQVGNEQFF. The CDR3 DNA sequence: TGCGCCAGCAGCTTAGGACAGGTGGGCAATGAGCAGTTCTTC.

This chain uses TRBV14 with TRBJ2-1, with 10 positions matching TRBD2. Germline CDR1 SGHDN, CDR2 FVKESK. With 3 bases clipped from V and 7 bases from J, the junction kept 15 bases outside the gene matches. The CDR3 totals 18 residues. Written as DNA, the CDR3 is TGTGCCAGCAGCCAGACCCTTAGCGGGAGGTTAGCTTGGAATGAGCAGTTCTTC. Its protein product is CASSQTLSGRLAWNEQFF.

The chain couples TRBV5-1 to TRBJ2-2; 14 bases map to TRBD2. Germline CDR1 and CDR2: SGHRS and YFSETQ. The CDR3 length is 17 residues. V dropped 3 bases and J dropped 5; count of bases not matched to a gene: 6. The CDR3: CASSSTSGRAGTGELFF. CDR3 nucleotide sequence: TGCGCCAGCAGCTCGACTAGCGGGAGGGCCGGAACCGGGGAGCTGTTTTTT.

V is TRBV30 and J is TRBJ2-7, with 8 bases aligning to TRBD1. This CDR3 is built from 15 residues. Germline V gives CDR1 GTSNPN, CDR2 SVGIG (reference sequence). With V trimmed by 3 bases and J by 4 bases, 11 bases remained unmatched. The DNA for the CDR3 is TGTGCCTGGAGCCGACTCGGGACAGGAATTTACGAGCAGTACTTC. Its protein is CAWSRLGTGIYEQYF.

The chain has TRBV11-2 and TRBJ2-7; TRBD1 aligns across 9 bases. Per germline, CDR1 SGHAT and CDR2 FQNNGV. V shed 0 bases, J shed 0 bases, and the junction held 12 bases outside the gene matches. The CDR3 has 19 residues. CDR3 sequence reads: CASSLDGQGQAKSSYEQYF. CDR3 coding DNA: TGTGCCAGCAGCTTAGATGGACAGGGGCAAGCCAAAAGCTCCTACGAGCAGTACTTC.

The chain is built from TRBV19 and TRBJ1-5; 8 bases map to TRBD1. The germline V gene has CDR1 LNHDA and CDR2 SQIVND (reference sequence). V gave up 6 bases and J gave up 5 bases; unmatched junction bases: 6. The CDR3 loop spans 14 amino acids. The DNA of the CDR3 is TGTGCCAGTAGGGACAGGGCACCTCATCAGCCCCAGCATTTT. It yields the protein CASRDRAPHQPQHF.

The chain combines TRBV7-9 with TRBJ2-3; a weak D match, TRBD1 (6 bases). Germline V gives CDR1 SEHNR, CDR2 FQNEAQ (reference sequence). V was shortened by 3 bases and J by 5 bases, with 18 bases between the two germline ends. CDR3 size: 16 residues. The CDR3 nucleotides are TGTGCCAGCAGCTTGCAATTTTCGGCAGGGGAAGATACGCAGTATTTT. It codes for CASSLQFSAGEDTQYF.